The sequence of this TCR beta chain was determined in a study of T cell changes during pregnancy in multiple sclerosis. The germline V and J ends were trimmed by 3 bases and 0 bases, with 9 bases remaining between them. CDR1 is SGHRS, CDR2 YFSETQ, per germline. CDR3 length equals 14 residues. Sequencing used immunoSEQ multiplex PCR; TCRdb keeps in-frame clones, though not all of them. The sample lists some 94,000 clones; about 92% were seen once. V and J are TRBV5-1 and TRBJ2-5, with a possible D match to TRBD1 (5 bases). Specimen: peripheral blood, collected in the first trimester of pregnancy. The sequence was obtained from a female donor with multiple sclerosis, enrolled in a pregnancy study. CDR3 residues: CASSSRVNQETQYF. In DNA form, the CDR3 reads TGCGCCAGCAGCTCCAGGGTGAACCAAGAGACCCAGTACTTC.